This TCR beta chain was sequenced during a study of OX40 agonist ivuxolimab in advanced cancers. The germline gives CDR1 SGHTS, CDR2 YDEGEE. The J segment lost 10 bases and the V segment lost 4 bases, leaving 7 bases of the junction unmatched. The CDR3 has 15 amino acids. The data were produced by immunoSEQ multiplex PCR, yet TCRdb's version contains in-frame clones alone and is incomplete. This table holds about 64,000 clones, around 89% found once. The sequences come from CD4+ or CD8+ T cells sorted from blood, collected in a trial of the OX40 agonist ivuxolimab. The chain is built from TRBV5-8 and TRBJ2-1; 14 bases match TRBD2. The source of this sequence is an adult with an advanced solid tumor such as melanoma, head and neck, liver or kidney cancer. CDR3 DNA sequence: TGTGCCAGCAGCCCCCGACTAGCGGGAGGGCCGGAGCAGTTCTTC. It is translated as CASSPRLAGGPEQFF.